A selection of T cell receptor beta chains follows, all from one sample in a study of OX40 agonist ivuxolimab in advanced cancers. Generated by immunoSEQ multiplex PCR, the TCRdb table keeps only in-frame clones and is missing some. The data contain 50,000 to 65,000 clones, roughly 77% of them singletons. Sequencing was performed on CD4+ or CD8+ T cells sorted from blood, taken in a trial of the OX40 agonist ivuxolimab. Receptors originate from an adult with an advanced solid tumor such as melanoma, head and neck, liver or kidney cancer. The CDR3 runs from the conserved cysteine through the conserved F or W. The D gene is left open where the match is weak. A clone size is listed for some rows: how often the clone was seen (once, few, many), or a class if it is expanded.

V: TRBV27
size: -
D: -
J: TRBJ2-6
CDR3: CASSFRRANVLTF

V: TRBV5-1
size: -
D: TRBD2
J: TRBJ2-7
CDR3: CASKPRGGAYEQYF

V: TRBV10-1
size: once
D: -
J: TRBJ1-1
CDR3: CASRPGPNTEAFF

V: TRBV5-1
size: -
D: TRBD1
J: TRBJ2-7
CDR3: CASSLAPGQGNGYF

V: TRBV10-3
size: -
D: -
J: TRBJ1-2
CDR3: CAIRGQSQGYGYTF

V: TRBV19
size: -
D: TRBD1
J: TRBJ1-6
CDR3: CASKQQGEGSSPLHF

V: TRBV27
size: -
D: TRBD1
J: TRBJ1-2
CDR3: CASSAHRGVANYGYTF

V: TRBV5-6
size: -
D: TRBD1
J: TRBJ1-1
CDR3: CASSFDRVTEAFF

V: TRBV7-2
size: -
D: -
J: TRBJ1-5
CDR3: CASSRVATDQPQHF

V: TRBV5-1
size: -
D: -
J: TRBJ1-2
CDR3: CASSPGGGFYGYTF

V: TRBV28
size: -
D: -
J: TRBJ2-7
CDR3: CASRLNNGEQYF

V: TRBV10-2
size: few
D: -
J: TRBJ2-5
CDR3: CASSEDTQETQYF

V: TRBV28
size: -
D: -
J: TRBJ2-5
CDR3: CASSSDRRETQYF

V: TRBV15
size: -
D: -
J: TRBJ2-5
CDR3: CATSRDVGGRETQYF

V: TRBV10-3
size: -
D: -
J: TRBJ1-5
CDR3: CAVQGFNQPQHF

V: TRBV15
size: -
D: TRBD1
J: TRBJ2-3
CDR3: CATTRDRASTDTQYF

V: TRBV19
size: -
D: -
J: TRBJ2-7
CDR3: CASQKENYEQYF

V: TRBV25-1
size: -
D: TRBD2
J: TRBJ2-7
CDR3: CASSETTSGGPSSYEQYF

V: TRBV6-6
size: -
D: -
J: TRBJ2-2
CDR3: CASGFNTGELFF

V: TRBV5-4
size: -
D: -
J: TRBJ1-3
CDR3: CASSVSGRGPSGNTIYF

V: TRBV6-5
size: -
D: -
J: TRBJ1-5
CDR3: CASSRGSNQPQHF

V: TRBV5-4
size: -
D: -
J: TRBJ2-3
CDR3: CASSTGPGGPDTQYF

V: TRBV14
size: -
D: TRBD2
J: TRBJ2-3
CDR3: CASSQASGGANTQYF

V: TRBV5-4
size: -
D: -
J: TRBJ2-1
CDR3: CASRQGYPEQFF

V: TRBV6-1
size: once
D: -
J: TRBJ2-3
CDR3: CASSEAGGGGSTDTQYF

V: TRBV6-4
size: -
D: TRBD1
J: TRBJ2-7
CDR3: CASSRDSGTGGHEQYF

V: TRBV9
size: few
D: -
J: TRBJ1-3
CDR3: CASSLDSSSGNTIYF

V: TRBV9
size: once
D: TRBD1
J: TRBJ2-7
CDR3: CASSVGTGRAEQYF

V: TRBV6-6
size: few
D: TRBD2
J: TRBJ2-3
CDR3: CASSYSTGGTQYF

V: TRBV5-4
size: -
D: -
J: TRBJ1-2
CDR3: CASRVQENYGYTF

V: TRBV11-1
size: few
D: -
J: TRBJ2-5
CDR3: CASSTTTGYGETQYF

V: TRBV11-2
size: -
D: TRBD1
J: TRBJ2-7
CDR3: CASSSSTGGTYEQYF

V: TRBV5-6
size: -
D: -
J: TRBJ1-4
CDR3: CASSSGVYVLEDSIEKLFF

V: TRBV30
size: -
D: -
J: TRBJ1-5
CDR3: CAWSKAGEDQPQHF

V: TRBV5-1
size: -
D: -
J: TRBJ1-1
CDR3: CASSSTTGSTEAFF

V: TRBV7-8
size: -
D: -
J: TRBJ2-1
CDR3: CASSIRGEIENEQFF

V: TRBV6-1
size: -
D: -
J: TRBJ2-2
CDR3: CASSVGPMTGELFF

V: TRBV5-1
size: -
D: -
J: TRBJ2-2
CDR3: CASSLLSTGELFF

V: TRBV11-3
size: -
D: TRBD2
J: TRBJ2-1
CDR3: CASSDLTTSGGAGEQFF

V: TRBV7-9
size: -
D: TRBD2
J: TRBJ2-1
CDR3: CASSGRTSGGVSYNEQFF

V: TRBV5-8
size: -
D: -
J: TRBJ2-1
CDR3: CASSSPGGRNEQFF

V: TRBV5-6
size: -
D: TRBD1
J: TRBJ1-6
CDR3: CASSLRTGPNSPLHF

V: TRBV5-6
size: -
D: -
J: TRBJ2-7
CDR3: CASSLERYEQYF

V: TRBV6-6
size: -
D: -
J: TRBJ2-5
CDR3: CASSYGGEPQETQYF

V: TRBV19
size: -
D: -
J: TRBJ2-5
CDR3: CASSSNGRVIETQYF

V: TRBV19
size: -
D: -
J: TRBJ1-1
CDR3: CASSTGILNTEAFF

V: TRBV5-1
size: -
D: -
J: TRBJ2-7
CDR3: CASSLDYEQYF

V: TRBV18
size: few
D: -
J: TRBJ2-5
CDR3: CASSPWIGETQYF

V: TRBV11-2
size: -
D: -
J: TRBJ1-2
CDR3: CASSLKGGYTF

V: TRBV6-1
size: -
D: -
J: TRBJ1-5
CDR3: CASAPPGVAQPQHF

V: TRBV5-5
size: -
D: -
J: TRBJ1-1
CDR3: CASSSAVWATEAFF

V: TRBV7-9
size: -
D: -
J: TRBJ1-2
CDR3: CASSLWAQGGGYTF

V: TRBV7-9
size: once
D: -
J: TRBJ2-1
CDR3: CASSTLLVWFF

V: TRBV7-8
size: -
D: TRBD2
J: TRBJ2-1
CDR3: CASSFGGTREPIRYNEQFF

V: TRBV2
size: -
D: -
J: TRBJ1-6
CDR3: CASMLQGGNSPLHF

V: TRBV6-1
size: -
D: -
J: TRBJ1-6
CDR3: CASSEVGASVTLHF